Here is one TCR beta chain with its context. Its antigen is still unknown. The data are from a study of cytomegalovirus exposure and HLA in healthy donors. Findings of the study overall: Being productive about 87% or about 30% of the time was typical of most TCR beta V segments in an earlier analysis.

13 Jbeta primers and 60 Vbeta primers were used for the PCR. Clones were read by immunoSEQ multiplex PCR, and TCRdb kept only the in-frame ones, dropping some. The sample includes some 140,000 clones, around three quarters of them seen just once. CDR1 and CDR2 from the germline V gene are SGHRS and YFSETQ. The V and J ends lost 4 bases and 6 bases, in that order; junction bases with no gene match: 6. The CDR3 has 14 amino acids. The chain is built from TRBV5-1 and TRBJ1-5, with 8 positions matching TRBD1. The sequence came from a man in his forties in good health and CMV-seronegative. The sequencing input was PBMCs. The CDR3 DNA follows: TGCGCCAGCAGCCCCGGACAGGGTATTCAGCCCCAGCATTTT. Amino acid sequence: CASSPGQGIQPQHF. The complete variable domain, with remaining parts taken from reference TRBV5-1 and TRBJ1-5, reads KAGVTQTPRYLIKTRGQQVTLSCSPISGHRSVSWYQQTPGQGLQFLFEYFSETQRNKGNFPGRFSGRQFSNSRSEMNVSTLELGDSALYLCASSPGQGIQPQHFGDGTRLSIL.